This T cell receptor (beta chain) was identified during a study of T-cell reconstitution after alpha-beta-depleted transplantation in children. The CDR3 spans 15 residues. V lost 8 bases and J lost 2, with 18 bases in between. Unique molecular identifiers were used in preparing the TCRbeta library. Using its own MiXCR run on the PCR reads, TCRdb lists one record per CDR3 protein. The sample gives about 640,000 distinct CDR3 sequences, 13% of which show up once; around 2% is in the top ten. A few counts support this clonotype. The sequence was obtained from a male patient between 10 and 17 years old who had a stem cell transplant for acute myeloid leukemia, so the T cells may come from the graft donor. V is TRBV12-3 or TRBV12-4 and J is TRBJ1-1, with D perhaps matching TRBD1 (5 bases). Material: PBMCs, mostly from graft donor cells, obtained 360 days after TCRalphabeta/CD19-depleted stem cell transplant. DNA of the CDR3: TGTGCCAGCGTCCTCGGAGGGGCCGGCAACACTGAAGCTTTCTTT. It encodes CASVLGGAGNTEAFF.